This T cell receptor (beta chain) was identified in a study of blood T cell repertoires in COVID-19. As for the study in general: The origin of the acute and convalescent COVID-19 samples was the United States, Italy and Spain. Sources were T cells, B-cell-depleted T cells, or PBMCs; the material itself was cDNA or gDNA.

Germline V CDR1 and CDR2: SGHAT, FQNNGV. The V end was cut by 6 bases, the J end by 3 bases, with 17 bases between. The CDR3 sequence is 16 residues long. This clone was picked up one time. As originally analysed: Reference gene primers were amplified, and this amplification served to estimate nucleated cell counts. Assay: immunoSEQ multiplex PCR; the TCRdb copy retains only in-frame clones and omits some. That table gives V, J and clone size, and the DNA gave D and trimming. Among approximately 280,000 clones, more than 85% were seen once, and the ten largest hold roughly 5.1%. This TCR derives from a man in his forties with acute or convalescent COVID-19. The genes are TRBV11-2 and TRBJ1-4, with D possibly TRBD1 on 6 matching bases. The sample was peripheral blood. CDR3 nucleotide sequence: TGTGCCAGCAGTCCTCGAACAGGGAGGGCTAATGAAAAACTGTTTTTT. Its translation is CASSPRTGRANEKLFF.